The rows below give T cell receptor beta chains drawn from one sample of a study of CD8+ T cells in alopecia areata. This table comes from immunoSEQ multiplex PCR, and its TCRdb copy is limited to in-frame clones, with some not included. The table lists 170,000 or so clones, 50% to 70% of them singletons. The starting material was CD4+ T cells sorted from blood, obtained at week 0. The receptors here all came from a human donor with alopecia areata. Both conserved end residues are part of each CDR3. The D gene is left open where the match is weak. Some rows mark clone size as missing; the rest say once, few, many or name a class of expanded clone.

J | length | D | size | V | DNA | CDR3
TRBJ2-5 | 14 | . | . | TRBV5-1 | TGCGCCAGCAGCTTGTTCGGACCCCAAGAGACCCAGTACTTC | CASSLFGPQETQYF
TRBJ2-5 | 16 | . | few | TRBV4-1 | TGCGCCAGCAGCCAACCCCCAATGAGCAGGCAAGAGACCCAGTACTTC | CASSQPPMSRQETQYF
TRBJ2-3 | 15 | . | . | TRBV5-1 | TGCGCCAGCAGCTTGGGTTCTAGCCTTGCAGATACGCAGTATTTT | CASSLGSSLADTQYF
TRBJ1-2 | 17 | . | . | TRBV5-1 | TGCGCCAGCAGCTTGGATGATTACACTATCCAAAATTATGGCTACACCTTC | CASSLDDYTIQNYGYTF
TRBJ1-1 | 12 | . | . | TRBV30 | TGTGCCTGGAGTGTACAGCTCGGTTTGGCTTTCTTT | CAWSVQLGLAFF
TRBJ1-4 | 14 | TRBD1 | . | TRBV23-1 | TGCGCCAGCACCTCGGACAGGGTTAATGAAAAACTGTTTTTT | CASTSDRVNEKLFF
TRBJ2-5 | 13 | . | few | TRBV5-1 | TGCGCCAGCAGCTTGGTGGGGCAAGAGACCCAGTACTTC | CASSLVGQETQYF
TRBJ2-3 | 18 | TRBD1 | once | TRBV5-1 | TGCGCCAGCAGCTTAGCCGGGACAGGGATGATTAAATGGGATACGCAGTATTTT | CASSLAGTGMIKWDTQYF
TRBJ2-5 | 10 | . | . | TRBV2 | TGTGGCACAGGGTTAGAGACCCAGTACTTC | CGTGLETQYF
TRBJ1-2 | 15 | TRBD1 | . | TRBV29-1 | TGCAGCGTTGAGGGACAGCCTCCGATAAACTATGGCTACACCTTC | CSVEGQPPINYGYTF
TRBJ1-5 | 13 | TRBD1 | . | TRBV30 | TGTGCCTGGAGCGGAACAGGGGATCAGCCCCAGCATTTT | CAWSGTGDQPQHF
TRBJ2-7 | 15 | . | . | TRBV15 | TGTGCCACCAGCAGAGAGTGGCAGGCGTCCTACGAGCAGTACTTC | CATSREWQASYEQYF
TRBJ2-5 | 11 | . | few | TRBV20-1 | TGCAGTGCTAGACAGGGAGAGACCCAGTACTTC | CSARQGETQYF
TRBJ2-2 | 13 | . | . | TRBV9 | TGTGCCAGCAGCGTTCAGAGAACCGGGGAGCTGTTTTTT | CASSVQRTGELFF
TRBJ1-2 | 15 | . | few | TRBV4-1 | TGCGCCAGCAGCCAAACAGGACCCAAAACCGATGGCTACACCTTC | CASSQTGPKTDGYTF
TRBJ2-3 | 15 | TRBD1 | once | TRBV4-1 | TGCGCCAGCAGCCAAGCAGGGGGCGCATCAGATACGCAGTATTTT | CASSQAGGASDTQYF
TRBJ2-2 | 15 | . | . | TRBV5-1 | TGCGCCAGCAGCTTCTTAAGGGTAGTCACCGGGGAGCTGTTTTTT | CASSFLRVVTGELFF
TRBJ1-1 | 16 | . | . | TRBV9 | TGTGCCAGCAGCGTAGCGGGGCAGGGCGCAAACACTGAAGCTTTCTTT | CASSVAGQGANTEAFF
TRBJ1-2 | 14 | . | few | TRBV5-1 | TGCGCCAGCAGCTTGGCCGGAGATGCATATGGCTACACCTTC | CASSLAGDAYGYTF
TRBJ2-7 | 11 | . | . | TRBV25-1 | TGTGCCAGCAGTGGGGGGGTCGAGCAGTACTTC | CASSGGVEQYF
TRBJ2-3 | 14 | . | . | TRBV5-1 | TGCGCCAGCAGCTTGGCCTTAAGCACAGATACGCAGTATTTT | CASSLALSTDTQYF
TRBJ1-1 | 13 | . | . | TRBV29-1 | TGCAGCGTTGAACAGGGAATGAACACTGAAGCTTTCTTT | CSVEQGMNTEAFF
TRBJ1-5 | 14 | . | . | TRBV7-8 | TGTGCCAGCAGCTTAGGAGGAGGCAATCAGCCCCAGCATTTT | CASSLGGGNQPQHF
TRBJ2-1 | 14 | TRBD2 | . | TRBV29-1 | TGCAGCGCTATACTAGCGGGGGGGGTTAATGAGCAGTTCTTC | CSAILAGGVNEQFF
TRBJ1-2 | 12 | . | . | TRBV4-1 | TGCGCCAGCAGCCAGGATAACTATGGCTACACCTTC | CASSQDNYGYTF
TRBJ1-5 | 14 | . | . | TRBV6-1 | TGTGCCAGCACTTTAACAGGTATCAATCAGCCCCAGCATTTT | CASTLTGINQPQHF
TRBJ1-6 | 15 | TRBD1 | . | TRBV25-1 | TGTGCCAGCACCCGATCCCGGGACAGCAATTCACCCCTCCACTTT | CASTRSRDSNSPLHF
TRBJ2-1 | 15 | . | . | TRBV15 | TGTGCCACCAGCAGAGATGTGGGGGTGGGAAATGAGCAGTTCTTC | CATSRDVGVGNEQFF
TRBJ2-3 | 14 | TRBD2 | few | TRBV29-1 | TGCAGCGAAAGCGGGGGGGCCGGGGCAGATACGCAGTATTTT | CSESGGAGADTQYF
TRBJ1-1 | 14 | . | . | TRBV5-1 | TGCGCCAGCAGCTTGGCTACTAGGACAACTGAAGCTTTCTTT | CASSLATRTTEAFF
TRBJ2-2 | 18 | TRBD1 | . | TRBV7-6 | TGTGCCAGCAGCCCAGGGGGTTTGGACAGGGTGAACACCGGGGAGCTGTTTTTT | CASSPGGLDRVNTGELFF
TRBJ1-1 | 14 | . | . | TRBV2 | TGTGCCAGCACGGCTGTAGGCAGGAACACTGAAGCTTTCTTT | CASTAVGRNTEAFF
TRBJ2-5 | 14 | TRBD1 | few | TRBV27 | TGTGCCAGCAGTCACCAGGGGGTAGGAGAGACCCAGTACTTC | CASSHQGVGETQYF
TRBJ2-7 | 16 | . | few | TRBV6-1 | TGTGCCAGCAGTGAAGCGGGCAGGGGGGCTTCCTACGAGCAGTACTTC | CASSEAGRGASYEQYF
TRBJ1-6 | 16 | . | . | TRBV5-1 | TGCGCCAGCAGCTTGGCCCAGGGAAGAACGGATTCACCCCTCCACTTT | CASSLAQGRTDSPLHF
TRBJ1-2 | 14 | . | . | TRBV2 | TGTGCCAGCAATAGAGACTCGGGGGCTGAGGGCTACACCTTC | CASNRDSGAEGYTF
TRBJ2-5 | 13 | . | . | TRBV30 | TGTGCCTGGAGTGGGGGGGCCGGGGAGACCCAGTACTTC | CAWSGGAGETQYF
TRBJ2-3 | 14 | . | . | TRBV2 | TGTGCCAGCCGTCGTGTAAAACGCACAGATACGCAGTATTTT | CASRRVKRTDTQYF
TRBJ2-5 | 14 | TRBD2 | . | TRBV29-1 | TGCAGCGTCTTACCGGGACTAGCGGCGGAGACCCAGTACTTC | CSVLPGLAAETQYF
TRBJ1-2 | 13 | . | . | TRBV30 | TGTGCCTTCAAATCTAGGCGTAACTATGGCTACACCTTC | CAFKSRRNYGYTF
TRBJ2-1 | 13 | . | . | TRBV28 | TGTGCCAGCAGCAACTGGCCGTACAATGAGCAGTTCTTC | CASSNWPYNEQFF